The 9 T cell receptor beta chains presented below share a single source sample, sequenced in a study of regulatory T cells in long-lasting Graves disease. Described time point: persistent/refractory GD, antithyroid drugs over 5 years with positive TRAb. From RNA extracted from PBMCs, the TCR library was made. iRepertoire HTBI primers and Arm-PCR of CDR3 regions built TCR beta libraries. TCRdb called the multiplex PCR reads again in MiXCR, with one record for every CDR3 protein. The sample yields roughly 700,000 distinct CDR3 sequences, about 32% seen once. Sequenced here: peripheral blood mononuclear cells (PBMCs), sampled when the disease was refractory, from a patient treated with antithyroid drugs. Receptor source: a female donor with Graves disease.

This clonotype came up a few times. This chain uses TRBV28 with TRBJ1-2; TRBD1 matches at 9 bases. Germline V gives CDR1 MDHEN, CDR2 SYDVKM. The CDR3 loop spans 14 amino acids. V lost 3 bases, J lost 6 bases, and 5 bases stayed unmatched. CDR3 residues: CASSFPGTGNGYTF. CDR3 DNA: TGTGCCAGCAGTTTCCCCGGGACAGGGAATGGCTACACCTTC.

The chain recombines TRBV2 with TRBJ2-1; tentatively, D is TRBD2 (5 bases). Germline V lookup: CDR1 SNHLY, CDR2 FYNNEI. The CDR3 runs 13 residues. V was trimmed by 11 bases and J by 3 bases, leaving 14 bases between them. The CDR3 bases are TGTGCCTTGAAAGGACTGAGCTACAATGAGCAGTTCTTC. Its translation is CALKGLSYNEQFF.

V gene TRBV3-1 combines with J gene TRBJ1-2, with D maybe TRBD1 (6 bases). The length of the CDR3 is 15 residues. The germline gives CDR1 LGHDT, CDR2 YNNKEL (reference sequence). Trimming removed 3 bases from V and 7 bases from J, with 18 bases in between. CDR3 amino acids: CASSHSGQGTGGYTF. The CDR3 region has the DNA TGTGCCAGCAGCCACTCCGGGCAGGGGACTGGTGGCTACACCTTC.

As regards this clonotype: A read error may account for a junction end that differs from germline. V is TRBV12-3 or TRBV12-4 and J is TRBJ2-3, with a tentative D call TRBD2 (7 bases). The CDR3 spans 16 residues. This chain's CDR3 is CASSLLGGGGTDTQYF. CDR3 nucleotide sequence: TGTGCCAGCAGTTTACTCGGGGGAGGGGGAACAGATACACAGTATTTT.

The table lists this clonotype with a few counts. V usage is TRBV9 and J usage is TRBJ2-5; TRBD2 agrees at 10 bases. V lost 5 bases and J lost 2; bases outside the gene matches: 6. Germline assignment: CDR1 SGDLS and CDR2 YYNGEE. The CDR3 covers 15 residues. CDR3 sequence: CASSFGLADQETQYF. The CDR3 nucleotides read TGTGCCAGCAGTTTCGGACTAGCGGATCAAGAGACCCAGTACTTC.

The chain recombines TRBV20-1 with TRBJ2-7; D remains ambiguous. The CDR3 length is 13 residues. V was pared by 3 bases and J by 2 bases, with 11 bases between. Germline CDR1 DFQATT, CDR2 SNEGSKA (reference sequence). CDR3 coding DNA: TGCAGTGCTAGCCCCCAGGAAACCTACGAGCAGTACTTC. It codes for CSASPQETYEQYF.

The V and J genes are TRBV6-5 and TRBJ1-5; D may be TRBD1 (5 bases). This CDR3 has 16 amino acids. Trimming took off 3 bases at V and 2 bases at J, with 14 bases between the two ends. Per the germline V gene, CDR1 is MNHEY and CDR2 is SVGAGI. In nucleotides, the CDR3 is TGTGCCAGCAGTTATTGGGGGAGGGGTGGCAATCAGCCCCAGCATTTT. Its protein is CASSYWGRGGNQPQHF.

There are many counts of this clonotype. The CDR3 reads CASSFGLADPYEQYF. Here the CDR3 DNA reads TGTGCCAGCAGTTTCGGACTAGCGGACCCCTACGAGCAGTACTTC. The chain couples TRBV28 to TRBJ2-7; 10 nucleotides agree with TRBD2. Looked up from germline, CDR1 is MDHEN and CDR2 is SYDVKM. This CDR3 spans 15 amino acids. With 3 bases clipped from V and 2 bases from J, the junction kept 4 bases outside the gene matches.

This clonotype was recorded a few times. The chain uses TRBV20-1 and TRBJ2-7; no firm D call. V was trimmed by 1 base and J by 2 bases, leaving 9 bases between them. CDR3 length equals 13 residues. CDR1 is DFQATT and CDR2 is SNEGSKA in the germline V gene (reference sequence). In DNA, the CDR3 is TGCAGTGCTAGAGGCCCCACAACCTACGAGCAGTACTTC. Encoded protein: CSARGPTTYEQYF.